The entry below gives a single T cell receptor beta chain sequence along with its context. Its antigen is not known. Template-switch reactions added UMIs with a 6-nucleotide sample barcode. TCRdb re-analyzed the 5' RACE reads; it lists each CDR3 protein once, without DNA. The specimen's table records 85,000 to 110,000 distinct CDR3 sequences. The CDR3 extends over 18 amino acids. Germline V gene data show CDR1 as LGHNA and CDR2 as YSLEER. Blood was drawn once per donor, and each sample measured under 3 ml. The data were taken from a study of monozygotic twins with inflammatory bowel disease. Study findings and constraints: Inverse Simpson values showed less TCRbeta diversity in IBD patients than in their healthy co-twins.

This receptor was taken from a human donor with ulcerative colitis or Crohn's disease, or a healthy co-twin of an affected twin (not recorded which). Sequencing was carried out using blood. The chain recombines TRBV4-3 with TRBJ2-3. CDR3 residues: CASSQERRPKRGADTQYF.